The clone carrying this T cell receptor (beta chain) appeared many times. Its antigen is unidentified. V shed 2 bases, J shed 5 bases, and the junction held 8 bases outside the gene matches. This CDR3 has 17 amino acids. Per germline, CDR1 KGHDR and CDR2 SFDVKD. These data belong to a study of prognosis after radiotherapy for stage I lung cancer. Turning to the study itself: The study enrolled approximately 12 men and a handful of women as patients, aged about 53 to 84 with a median of nearly 75 years. Study-level findings and limits: Reduced Shannon entropy following stereotactic body radiation therapy was recorded in patients who developed distant metastases. Gene usage, both TRBV and TRBJ, reportedly differed between patients with metastases and patients without them.

CDR3 of TCR beta was amplified from genomic DNA via a two-round multiplex PCR. TRBV and TRBJ genes each had their own specific primers in first-round PCR. During the second PCR round, universal primers were used. TCRdb used MiXCR to reprocess the multiplex PCR reads, holding one entry per CDR3 protein. The table has around 15,000 distinct CDR3 sequences, about a sixth seen once. The sample here was PBMCs, taken before or after stereotactic body radiation therapy (not recorded which). The sequence was obtained from a donor older than 45 with non-small cell lung cancer. The V and J genes are TRBV24-1 and TRBJ2-3; 11 bases agree with TRBD2. CDR3 region: CATSDSKTSGTVDTQYF. CDR3 DNA: TGTGCCACCAGTGATTCCAAGACTAGCGGGACTGTAGATACGCAGTATTTT.